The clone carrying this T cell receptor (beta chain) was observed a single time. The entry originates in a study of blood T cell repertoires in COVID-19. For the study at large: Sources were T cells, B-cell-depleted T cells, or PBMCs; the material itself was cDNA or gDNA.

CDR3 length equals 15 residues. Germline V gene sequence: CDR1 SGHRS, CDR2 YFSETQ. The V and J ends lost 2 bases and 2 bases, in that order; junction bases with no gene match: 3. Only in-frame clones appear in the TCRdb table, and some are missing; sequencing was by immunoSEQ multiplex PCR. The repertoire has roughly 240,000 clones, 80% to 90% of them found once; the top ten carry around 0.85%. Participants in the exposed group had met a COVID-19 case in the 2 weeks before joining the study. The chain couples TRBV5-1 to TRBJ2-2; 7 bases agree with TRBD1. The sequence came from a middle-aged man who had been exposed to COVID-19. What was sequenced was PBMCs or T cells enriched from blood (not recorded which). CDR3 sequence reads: CASSLQGLNTGELFF. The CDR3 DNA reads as TGCGCCAGCAGCTTACAGGGGCTAAACACCGGGGAGCTGTTTTTT. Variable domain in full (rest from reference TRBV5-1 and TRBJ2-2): KAGVTQTPRYLIKTRGQQVTLSCSPISGHRSVSWYQQTPGQGLQFLFEYFSETQRNKGNFPGRFSGRQFSNSRSEMNVSTLELGDSALYLCASSLQGLNTGELFFGEGSRLTVL.